These 22 T cell receptor beta chains originate from one sample sequenced in a study of blood T cells in healthy people across ages. A second PCR, run for roughly 7 to 11 cycles, used a sample-barcoded 5' primer plus a J-beta primer mix. A single record per CDR3 protein comes from TCRdb applying MiXCR to the 5' RACE reads. The sample holds around 1.5 million distinct CDR3 sequences, almost 35% seen once. The sequenced sample consisted of blood. The receptors come from a woman aged 25 to 39 in good health.

This chain links TRBV9 with TRBJ2-3; 9 bases match TRBD2. The ends lost 0 bases at V and 9 bases at J; junction bases unmatched: 11. Germline V CDR1 and CDR2: SGDLS, YYNGEE. The CDR3 sequence is 16 residues long. The CDR3 DNA reads TGTGCCAGCAGCGTAGTTGAGGACGGCGGGAGGGGCACGCAGTATTTT. Translated: CASSVVEDGGRGTQYF.

This clonotype has more than one count but fewer than ten. In nucleotides, the CDR3 is TGTGCCACCAGCAGAGGTAGCGTTGGAGATACGCAGTATTTT. Encoded protein: CATSRGSVGDTQYF. The chain has TRBV15 and TRBJ2-3; weak D call: TRBD2 (5 bases). Trimming took off 1 base at V and 5 bases at J, with 10 bases between the two ends. The CDR3 totals 14 residues. Germline V CDR1 and CDR2: LNHNV, YYDKDF (reference sequence).

The CDR3 bases are TGCGCCAGCATTACTGAAGCTTTCTTT. Translated: CASITEAFF. The V call is TRBV5-1, the J call TRBJ1-1; D is unclear. The CDR3 totals 9 residues. V lost 6 bases to trimming and J lost 5 bases, with 2 bases between them. Germline V lookup: CDR1 SGHRS, CDR2 YFSETQ.

In its sample, this clonotype was seen a few times. The chain employs TRBV20-1 and TRBJ2-4; 9 bases are shared with TRBD2. Germline loops: CDR1 DFQATT, CDR2 SNEGSKA (reference sequence). This CDR3 is built from 14 residues. V lost 6 bases, J lost 0 bases, and 3 bases stayed unmatched. Written as DNA, the CDR3 is TGCAGTGCAATAGCGGGGGTAGCCAAAAACATTCAGTACTTC. Translated, it gives CSAIAGVAKNIQYF.

The gene calls are TRBV20-1 and TRBJ2-7; 11 bases match TRBD1. V shed 5 bases and J 5 bases; nucleotides not matched to a gene: 11. The CDR3 loop spans 15 amino acids. Per the germline V gene, CDR1 is DFQATT and CDR2 is SNEGSKA (reference sequence). This CDR3 is CSAARDRGRLDEQYF. The CDR3 bases are TGCAGTGCTGCCCGGGACAGGGGGAGGCTGGACGAGCAGTACTTC.

The J gene is TRBJ2-7, the V gene TRBV3-1, with 10 bases lining up with TRBD2. V lost 4 bases and J lost 0; bases outside the gene matches: 6. This CDR3 spans 16 amino acids. Germline V gives CDR1 LGHDT, CDR2 YNNKEL (reference sequence). CDR3 sequence reads: CASSRPSGGSSYEQYF. The CDR3 DNA reads as TGTGCCAGCAGCCGACCTAGCGGGGGCTCCTCCTACGAGCAGTACTTC.

A remark on this clonotype: A clone one base away is much larger, so this may be a read error. The chain links TRBV21-1 to TRBJ2-5; TRBD2, the table's D call, lacks a check against the DNA. TRBV21-1 is described as a pseudogene. The CDR3 loop spans 15 amino acids. CDR3 protein: CASSQRAHRIYGQYF. DNA for the CDR3: TGTGCCAGCTCCCAGAGGGCCCATCGGATCTACGGGCAGTACTTC.

The chain uses TRBV20-1 and TRBJ2-7; D is uncertain. Germline V gives CDR1 DFQATT, CDR2 SNEGSKA (reference sequence). V gave up 3 bases and J gave up 5 bases, with 14 bases separating them. CDR3 size: 13 residues. CDR3 nucleotide sequence: TGCAGTGCTAGGGCCCAACGCGACCACGAGCAGTACTTC. This translates into CSARAQRDHEQYF.

This clonotype has only a few counts. The rearrangement joins TRBV11-2 to TRBJ2-7, with D perhaps matching TRBD1 or TRBD2 (5 bases each). The V gene lost 5 bases and the J gene lost 2 bases, with 22 bases spanning the gap. This CDR3 contains 17 residues. Germline assignment: CDR1 SGHAT and CDR2 FQNNGV. CDR3 in DNA: TGTGCCAGCAGCGGGGTTTGGGGGAGCGGACATCCCTACGAGCAGTACTTC. Its translation is CASSGVWGSGHPYEQYF. Full variable domain (rest looked up from reference TRBV11-2 and TRBJ2-7): EAGVAQSPRYKIIEKRQSVAFWCNPISGHATLYWYQQILGQGPKLLIQFQNNGVVDDSQLPKDRFSAERLKGVDSTLKIQPAKLEDSAVYLCASSGVWGSGHPYEQYFGPGTRLTVT.

This clonotype was recorded a few times. The rearrangement joins TRBV12-3 or TRBV12-4 to TRBJ1-4; no clear D. This CDR3 is 13 amino acids long. V was pared by 7 bases and J by 4 bases, with 10 bases between. Here the CDR3 reads CASMHEHNEKLFF. CDR3 sequence (DNA): TGTGCCAGCATGCATGAGCATAATGAAAAACTGTTTTTT.

V usage is TRBV24-1 and J usage is TRBJ1-1; D not certain. This CDR3 contains 12 residues. The germline V and J ends were trimmed by 3 bases and 5 bases, with 6 bases remaining between them. Germline loops: CDR1 KGHDR, CDR2 SFDVKD. The CDR3 here is CATSDVGTEAFF. The DNA for the CDR3 is TGTGCCACCAGTGATGTCGGGACTGAAGCTTTCTTT.

The chain employs TRBV5-1 and TRBJ2-5; a weak D match, TRBD2 (5 bases). CDR3 length equals 15 residues. The germline gives CDR1 SGHRS, CDR2 YFSETQ. Trimming removed 4 bases at V and 2 bases at J, with 15 bases between. In nucleotides, the CDR3 is TGCGCCAGCAGCCCCGCCCCGAGGGTTCAAGAGACCCAGTACTTC. This codes for CASSPAPRVQETQYF.

This clonotype was counted between two and nine times. The rearrangement links TRBV7-3 to TRBJ2-7; D may correspond to TRBD1 or TRBD2 (5 bases each). CDR3 length: 13 amino acids. V dropped 5 bases and J dropped 5 bases, with 13 bases sitting between them. The germline CDR1 and CDR2 sequences are SGHTA and FQGTGA. The CDR3 protein is CASSRDGVHEQYF. The CDR3 DNA is TGTGCCAGCAGCCGGGACGGGGTCCACGAGCAGTACTTC.

Regarding this clonotype: Relative to the germline gene, one junction end is altered; a read error may explain this. The rearrangement uses TRBV6-2 or TRBV6-3 and TRBJ2-1; TRBD1 agrees at 7 bases. The CDR3 spans 18 residues. In germline, CDR1 is MNHEY, CDR2 SVGEGT. This CDR3 reads CASSTGQHGTVSYSERFF. The CDR3 coding sequence is TGTGCCAGCAGTACAGGACAGCATGGGACAGTTTCTTACAGTGAGCGGTTCTTC.

The chain links TRBV24-1 to TRBJ2-2; D unresolved. The CDR3 is made up of 12 amino acids. Trimming removed 3 bases from V and 5 bases from J, with 3 bases in between. Per the germline V gene, CDR1 is KGHDR and CDR2 is SFDVKD. DNA for the CDR3: TGTGCCACCAGTGATCGGACCGGGGAGCTGTTTTTT. Encoded protein: CATSDRTGELFF.

This clonotype was seen a few times. The chain combines TRBV10-1 with TRBJ2-1; a weak D match, TRBD2 (6 bases). The V gene's germline CDR1 is WNHNN and CDR2 SYGVQD (reference sequence). The CDR3 is 14 amino acids. V was clipped by 0 bases and J by 3 bases, with 6 bases between them. CDR3 nucleotides: TGCGCCAGCAGTGAGTCCGGGAGCTACAATGAGCAGTTCTTC. This gives the protein CASSESGSYNEQFF.

As DNA, the CDR3 is TGTGCCGGACGGGGGCACCCTGATTCACCCCTCCACTTT. Translated, it gives CAGRGHPDSPLHF. The V call is TRBV30, the J call TRBJ1-6; D perhaps matches TRBD1 (6 bases). Germline CDR1 GTSNPN, CDR2 SVGIG (reference sequence). There are 13 residues in the CDR3. Trimming shortened V by 8 bases and J by 8 bases, and 16 bases separated the two germline ends.

As regards this clonotype: One base away lies a much larger clone, so this may be a sequencing read error. The chain has TRBV4-2 and TRBJ2-6; TRBD1 might be the D (5 bases). The germline V gene has CDR1 LGHNA and CDR2 YNFKEQ. CDR3 length: 18 residues. The CDR3 here is CASGQANAGITGANVLTF. For the CDR3, the DNA is TGTGCCAGCGGCCAAGCAAATGCAGGGATTACGGGGGCCAACGTCCTGACTTTC.

The CDR3 here is CASLYYRVWKGEQYF. DNA for the CDR3: TGTGCCAGCCTATACTACAGGGTCTGGAAGGGCGAGCAGTACTTC. This sequence joins TRBV28 and TRBJ2-5; perhaps TRBD1 as D (6 bases). With the DNA end fitting TRBJ2-7 better, the J assignment may be wrong. Germline CDR1 and CDR2: MDHEN and SYDVKM. This CDR3 is built from 15 residues.

This clonotype came up once. J is TRBJ2-7 and V is TRBV4-2; 11 nucleotides line up with TRBD2. This CDR3 has 18 residues. J lost 7 bases, V lost 4 bases, and 18 bases had no gene match. From germline, CDR1 is LGHNA and CDR2 YNFKEQ. The CDR3 loop reads CASSPQFGIAGGPNEQYF. The CDR3 coding sequence is TGTGCCAGCAGCCCCCAGTTTGGGATAGCGGGGGGGCCTAATGAGCAGTACTTC.

The chain recombines TRBV10-1 with TRBJ2-7; weak D call: TRBD1 (6 bases). The CDR3 has 15 residues. Trimming removed 2 bases at V and 5 bases at J, with 16 bases between. CDR1 and CDR2 from the germline V gene are WNHNN and SYGVQD (reference sequence). The CDR3 loop is CASSESGGTVHEQYF. The CDR3 DNA reads TGCGCCAGCAGTGAGAGTGGGGGCACTGTCCACGAGCAGTACTTC.

The chain has TRBV7-9 and TRBJ1-1; 8 nucleotides align to TRBD1. Trimming cost V 5 bases and J 2 bases; bases outside gene matches: 7. Germline V gene sequence: CDR1 SEHNR, CDR2 FQNEAQ (reference sequence). This CDR3 contains 15 residues. DNA of the CDR3: TGTGCCAGCAGCGGGACAGGAACACAAAACACTGAAGCTTTCTTT. Amino acid sequence: CASSGTGTQNTEAFF.